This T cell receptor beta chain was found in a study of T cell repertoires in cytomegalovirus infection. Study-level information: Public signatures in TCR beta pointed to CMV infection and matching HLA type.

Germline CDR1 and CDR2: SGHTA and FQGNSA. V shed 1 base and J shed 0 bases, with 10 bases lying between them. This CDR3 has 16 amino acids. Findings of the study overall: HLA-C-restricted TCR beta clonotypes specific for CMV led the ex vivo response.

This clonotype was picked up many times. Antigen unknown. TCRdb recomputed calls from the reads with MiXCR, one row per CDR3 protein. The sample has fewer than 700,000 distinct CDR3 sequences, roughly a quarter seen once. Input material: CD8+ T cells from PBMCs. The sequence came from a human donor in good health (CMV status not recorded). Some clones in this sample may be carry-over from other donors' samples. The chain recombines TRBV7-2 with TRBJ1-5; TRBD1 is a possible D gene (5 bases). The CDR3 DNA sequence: TGTGCCAGCAGCTTAGGGGACTGGTATAGCAATCAGCCCCAGCATTTT. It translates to CASSLGDWYSNQPQHF.